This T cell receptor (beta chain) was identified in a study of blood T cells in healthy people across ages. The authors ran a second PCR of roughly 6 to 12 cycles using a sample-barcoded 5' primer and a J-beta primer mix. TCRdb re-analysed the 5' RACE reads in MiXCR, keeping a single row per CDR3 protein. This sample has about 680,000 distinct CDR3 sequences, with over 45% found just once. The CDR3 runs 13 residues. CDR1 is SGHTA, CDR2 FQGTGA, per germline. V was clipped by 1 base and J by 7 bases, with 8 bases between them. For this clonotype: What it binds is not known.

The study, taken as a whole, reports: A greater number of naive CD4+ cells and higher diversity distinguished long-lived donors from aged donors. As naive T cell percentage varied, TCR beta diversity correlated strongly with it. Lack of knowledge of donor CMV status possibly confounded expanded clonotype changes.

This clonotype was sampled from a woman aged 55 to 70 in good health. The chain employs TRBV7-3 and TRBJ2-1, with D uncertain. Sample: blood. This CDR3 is CASSLNVKNEQFF. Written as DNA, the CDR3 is TGTGCCAGCAGCTTAAATGTGAAGAATGAGCAGTTCTTC.